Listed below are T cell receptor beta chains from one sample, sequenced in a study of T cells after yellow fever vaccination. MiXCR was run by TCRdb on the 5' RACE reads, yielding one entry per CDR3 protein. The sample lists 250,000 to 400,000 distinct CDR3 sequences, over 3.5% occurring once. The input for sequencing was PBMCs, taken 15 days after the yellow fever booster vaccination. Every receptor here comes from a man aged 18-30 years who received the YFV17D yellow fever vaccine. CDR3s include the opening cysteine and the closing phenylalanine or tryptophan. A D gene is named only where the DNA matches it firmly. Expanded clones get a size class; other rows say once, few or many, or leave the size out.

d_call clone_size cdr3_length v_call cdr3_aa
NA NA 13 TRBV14 CASTISGGTEAFF
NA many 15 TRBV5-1 CASSIRTANGDTQYF
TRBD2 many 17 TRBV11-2 CASSPGLAGLLGETQYF
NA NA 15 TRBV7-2 CASSFYPGVAYEQYF
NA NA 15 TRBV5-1 CASSPGGDGNSPLHF
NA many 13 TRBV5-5 CASSLSGILTLHF
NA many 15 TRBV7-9 CASSLVNRNTGELFF
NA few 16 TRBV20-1 CSARDRLVGANQPQHF
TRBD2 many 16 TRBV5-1 CASSLPGLAGPNEQFF
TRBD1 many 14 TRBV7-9 CASSGGQARWSYTF
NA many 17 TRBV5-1 CASIKGEVRTNTGELFF
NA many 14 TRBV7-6 CASMSYQKADTQYF
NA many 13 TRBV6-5 CASTKGRNYGYTF
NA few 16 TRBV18 CASSPRTDTSGNTIYF
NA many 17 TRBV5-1 CASSLGDLTVSSYEQYF